A selection of T cell receptor beta chains follows, all from one sample in a study of early T cells in non-severe SARS-CoV-2 infection. One entry per CDR3 protein, called by TCRdb with MiXCR from the 5' RACE reads. This sample has 80,000 to 95,000 distinct CDR3 sequences; 14% to 15% occur once, and the top ten carry approximately 0.5%. Sequences were obtained from whole blood. The receptor source for this set is an adult who was a healthcare worker with PCR-confirmed SARS-CoV-2 infection or an uninfected control (not recorded which). CDR3s include the opening cysteine and the closing phenylalanine or tryptophan. A D gene is named only where the DNA matches it firmly. Not every row has a clone size; where given, it reads once, few, many or a size class.

size | J | D | V | DNA | CDR3
. | TRBJ1-4 | . | TRBV5-1 | TGCGCCAGCAGCTTGGGGACTTTTTCTAATGAAAAACTGTTTTTT | CASSLGTFSNEKLFF
. | TRBJ2-2 | . | TRBV9 | TGTGCCAGCAGCGTAGTATCGACGGCCCCCGGGGAGCTGTTTTTT | CASSVVSTAPGELFF
many | TRBJ1-1 | TRBD1 | TRBV7-6 | TGTGCCAGCAGCTTAGGACAGGGATCGAACACTGAAGCTTTCTTT | CASSLGQGSNTEAFF
. | TRBJ2-3 | TRBD2 | TRBV29-1 | TGCAGCGTTGAACCGGGACTAGAACCAGATACGCAGTATTTT | CSVEPGLEPDTQYF
. | TRBJ2-5 | TRBD2 | TRBV3-1 | TGTGCCAGCGGGACTACCAGACAAGAGACCCAGTACTTC | CASGTTRQETQYF
many | TRBJ2-3 | TRBD2 | TRBV5-4 | TGTGCCAGCAGCCCCGGGGGGGCCTCAGATACGCAGTATTTT | CASSPGGASDTQYF
few | TRBJ2-2 | . | TRBV7-8 | TGTGCCAGCAGCTTAGAGAGGTCCACTAAGTTTCAGAACACCGGGGAGCTGTTTTTT | CASSLERSTKFQNTGELFF
. | TRBJ1-3 | . | TRBV5-1 | TGCGCCAGCAGCTTGGCTGGGGGCGCTGGAAACACCATATATTTT | CASSLAGGAGNTIYF
. | TRBJ1-6 | TRBD1 | TRBV5-4 | TGTGCCAGCAGCGGACGGGACAGGGGATCAGGGGGCAATTCACCCCTCCACTTT | CASSGRDRGSGGNSPLHF
few | TRBJ2-5 | TRBD1 | TRBV10-3 | TGTGCCATCTCCTCTAGGGGGACAGGGGGTGAAGAGACCCAGTACTTC | CAISSRGTGGEETQYF
. | TRBJ2-4 | . | TRBV5-1 | TGCGCCAGCAGCCCGCAGACAGGAACCGGGAACATTCAGTACTTC | CASSPQTGTGNIQYF
. | TRBJ2-5 | . | TRBV5-1 | TGCGCCAGCAGCGATAGGAGGGGAGAGACCCAGTACTTC | CASSDRRGETQYF
few | TRBJ1-1 | TRBD1 | TRBV18 | TGTGCCAGCTCACCGAACAGGGGACTGAACACTGAAGCTTTCTTT | CASSPNRGLNTEAFF
. | TRBJ2-4 | . | TRBV19 | TGTGCCAGTACCCCCCGTTGGGGGGAAAACATTCAGTACTTC | CASTPRWGENIQYF
few | TRBJ1-2 | TRBD1 | TRBV2 | TGTGCCAGTCATGTGGACAGGGGGCGACAGGGCTACACCTTC | CASHVDRGRQGYTF
. | TRBJ1-1 | . | TRBV14 | TGTGCCAGCAGCCAAGACAGGGGTGGGACTGAAGCTTTCTTT | CASSQDRGGTEAFF
. | TRBJ1-5 | . | TRBV27 | TGTGCCAGCAGGGAGGGGATCGAAAATAGCAATCAGCCCCAGCATTTT | CASREGIENSNQPQHF
. | TRBJ1-2 | . | TRBV20-1 | TGCAGTGCTAGGGTCGGCGTATATGGCTACACCTTC | CSARVGVYGYTF
few | TRBJ2-3 | . | TRBV30 | TGTGCCTGGACGCCGGGACTGGACACAGATACGCAGTATTTT | CAWTPGLDTDTQYF
. | TRBJ2-5 | . | TRBV4-1 | TGCGCCAGCAGCCAAGTAGGTACCGCGGGAGAGACCCAGTACTTC | CASSQVGTAGETQYF
many | TRBJ2-1 | . | TRBV5-1 | TGCGCCAGCGTCATTGGGGAGAGCTCCTACAATGAGCAGTTCTTC | CASVIGESSYNEQFF
few | TRBJ1-1 | . | TRBV12-3/TRBV12-4 | TGTGCCAGCAGTTTATGGGGGGAGGGCACTGAAGCTTTCTTT | CASSLWGEGTEAFF
few | TRBJ1-6 | . | TRBV20-1 | TGCAGTGCTAGGGAGTTAAGCTCCTATAATTCACCCCTCCACTTT | CSARELSSYNSPLHF
. | TRBJ1-1 | . | TRBV11-2 | TGTGCCAGCAGCTTAGTACAAGAAGTAGGCACTGAAGCTTTCTTT | CASSLVQEVGTEAFF
few | TRBJ2-1 | TRBD1 | TRBV19 | TGTGCCAGTAGTATCGACAGGGGGCAGTACAATGAGCAGTTCTTC | CASSIDRGQYNEQFF
. | TRBJ2-4 | TRBD1 | TRBV20-1 | TGCAGTGTCAGTAGTTCCTTCACAGGGGCGGCCAAAAACATTCAGTACTTC | CSVSSSFTGAAKNIQYF
many | TRBJ2-5 | TRBD2 | TRBV30 | TGTGCCTGGAGCCCTAAGGGCGCAGCGGGGGGCGTCCAAGAGACCCAGTACTTC | CAWSPKGAAGGVQETQYF
. | TRBJ2-3 | . | TRBV5-1 | TGCGCCAGCAGCTTGGTAGGTTTCGGCACAGATACGCAGTATTTT | CASSLVGFGTDTQYF
few | TRBJ2-3 | TRBD2 | TRBV6-2/TRBV6-3 | TGTGCCAGCAGTCCAGGGGCTAGCGGGGGGTCGCAGTTTTTT | CASSPGASGGSQFF
. | TRBJ2-4 | TRBD1 | TRBV7-8 | TGTGCCAGCAGCCCCGGGACAGGATTAGCCAAAAACATTCAGTACTTC | CASSPGTGLAKNIQYF
. | TRBJ2-1 | TRBD1 | TRBV6-1 | TGTGCCAGCAGTGAAGCATGGGACAGGGGGCCTGAGCAGTTCTTC | CASSEAWDRGPEQFF
many | TRBJ2-5 | . | TRBV6-2/TRBV6-3 | TGTGCCAGCAGTTATGGGATAGTACAAGAGACCCAGTACTTC | CASSYGIVQETQYF
. | TRBJ2-1 | . | TRBV5-1 | TGCGCCAGCAGCTTGGGGGCAGGGGTGAATGAGCAGTTCTTC | CASSLGAGVNEQFF
. | TRBJ2-4 | TRBD1 | TRBV30 | TGTGCCTGGAGTGTAGTCCGGACAGGAAAAGCAAAAAACATTCAGTACTTC | CAWSVVRTGKAKNIQYF
many | TRBJ1-5 | . | TRBV3-1 | TGTGCCAGCAGCCCTTCGAGAACCGGAGCCCAGCATTTT | CASSPSRTGAQHF
few | TRBJ2-3 | . | TRBV15 | TGTGCCACCAGCAGAGATAAAATGGCACCTAGCACAGATACGCAGTATTTT | CATSRDKMAPSTDTQYF
. | TRBJ1-2 | TRBD1 | TRBV20-1 | TGCAGTGCTAGGGAATTGACAGGGAATGGCTACACCTTC | CSARELTGNGYTF
many | TRBJ2-1 | . | TRBV7-2 | TGTGCCAGCAGCCCGCGCGCGGCTAACAATGAGCAGTTCTTC | CASSPRAANNEQFF
. | TRBJ2-2 | TRBD2 | TRBV7-3 | TGTGCCAGCAGCCGAGGACTAGCGGGGCCGTCCGGGGAGCTGTTTTTT | CASSRGLAGPSGELFF
few | TRBJ2-5 | TRBD2 | TRBV4-1 | TGCGCCAGCAGCCATGAACTGAGCGGGGGTATAGAGACCCAGTACTTC | CASSHELSGGIETQYF
. | TRBJ2-3 | . | TRBV4-1 | TGCGCCAGCAGCCAAGAGACAGGGAGGGGCGCAGATACGCAGTATTTT | CASSQETGRGADTQYF
many | TRBJ2-1 | TRBD2 | TRBV11-2 | TGTGCCAGCAGCCCGCACTCGGGACTAGCGGGGGGGAATGAGCAGTTCTTC | CASSPHSGLAGGNEQFF
many | TRBJ2-1 | . | TRBV24-1 | TGTGCCACCAGTGAGCCTACTAGCAGACGCTCCTACAATGAGCAGTTCTTC | CATSEPTSRRSYNEQFF
. | TRBJ2-2 | TRBD1 | TRBV11-1 | TGTGCCAGCAGCTTAAGGGGGACAGGGATCAACACCGGGGAGCTGTTTTTT | CASSLRGTGINTGELFF
few | TRBJ1-1 | . | TRBV9 | TGTGCCAGCAGCGTAGACGTCGGACCGAACACTGAAGCTTTCTTT | CASSVDVGPNTEAFF
many | TRBJ2-1 | . | TRBV9 | TGTGCCAGCAGCGTCTCCGGGACCACACGAAATGAGCAGTTCTTC | CASSVSGTTRNEQFF
. | TRBJ2-3 | . | TRBV4-2 | TGTGCCAGCAGCCAAGGCGGGGCCTCTCTTCCAGATACGCAGTATTTT | CASSQGGASLPDTQYF
many | TRBJ2-3 | . | TRBV6-5 | TGTGCCAGCAGTTACTCGAGGGGCAGCGCAGATACGCAGTATTTT | CASSYSRGSADTQYF
many | TRBJ2-2 | TRBD1 | TRBV18 | TGTGCCAGCTCAATAAGACAGGGAAGCGCCGGGGAGCTGTTTTTT | CASSIRQGSAGELFF
few | TRBJ1-2 | . | TRBV7-6 | TGTGCCAGCAGCTTAGACCCCACAGACATAGGGGGCTACACCTTC | CASSLDPTDIGGYTF
once | TRBJ1-6 | . | TRBV9 | TGTGCCAGCAGCGTAGACGCCAATTCACCCCTCCACTTT | CASSVDANSPLHF
. | TRBJ2-4 | . | TRBV12-3/TRBV12-4 | TGTGCGACAGCGATAGCCAAAAACATTCAGTACTTC | CATAIAKNIQYF
. | TRBJ2-1 | . | TRBV7-2 | TGTGCCAGCAGCTTAGATGGGCCCCTTGATGAGCAGTTCTTC | CASSLDGPLDEQFF
. | TRBJ2-1 | TRBD1 | TRBV29-1 | TGCAGCGTTGAGCCGGACAGGGTGTCCAATGAGCAGTTCTTC | CSVEPDRVSNEQFF
. | TRBJ2-5 | TRBD1 | TRBV4-1 | TGCGCCAGCAGCTTCGACAGGGGCGGAGAGACCCAGTACTTC | CASSFDRGGETQYF
. | TRBJ2-1 | . | TRBV18 | TGTGCCAGCTCACCACCGGGAGGTGCAGGGGTTTCCTACAATGAGCAGTTCTTC | CASSPPGGAGVSYNEQFF
. | TRBJ1-2 | . | TRBV3-1 | TGTGCCAGCAGCCTTGACAGGCTCCTTGGGGGCTACACCTTC | CASSLDRLLGGYTF